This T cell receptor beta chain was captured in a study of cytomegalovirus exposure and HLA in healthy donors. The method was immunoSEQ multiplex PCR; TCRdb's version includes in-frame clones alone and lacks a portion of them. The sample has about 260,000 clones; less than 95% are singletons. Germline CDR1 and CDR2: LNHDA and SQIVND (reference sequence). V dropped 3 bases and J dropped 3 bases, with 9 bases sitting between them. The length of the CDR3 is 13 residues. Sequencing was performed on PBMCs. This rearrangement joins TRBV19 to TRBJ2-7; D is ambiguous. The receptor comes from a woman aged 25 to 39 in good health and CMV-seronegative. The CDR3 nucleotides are TGTGCCAGTAGTATCGGTAGTTTCTACGAGCAGTACTTC. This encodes CASSIGSFYEQYF.